A selection of T cell receptor beta chains follows, all from one sample in a study of glioma-infiltrating T cells after dendritic cell vaccination. The table came from immunoSEQ multiplex PCR; TCRdb's copy has only in-frame clones and leaves some out. The profile covers 80,000 to 100,000 clones, with around three quarters appearing a single time and over 5% taken by the ten largest. The sample was blood, taken before dendritic cell vaccination. The receptors derive from a human donor with glioblastoma. Each CDR3 is given without its conserved first and last residue. The order of the fields is J gene, V gene, clone size, CDR3 protein. Clone size is given for some rows only: seen once, a few or many times, or a class if the clone is expanded.

J gene: TRBJ2-3
V gene: TRBV5-8
clone size: -
CDR3 protein: ASSLGGLSSTDTQY

J gene: TRBJ1-1
V gene: TRBV5-5
clone size: -
CDR3 protein: ASSSRGVYTEAF

J gene: TRBJ2-7
V gene: TRBV4-1
clone size: few
CDR3 protein: ASSQDNYEQY

J gene: TRBJ1-1
V gene: TRBV27
clone size: -
CDR3 protein: ASKLNPVQNTEAF

J gene: TRBJ1-2
V gene: TRBV11-2
clone size: -
CDR3 protein: ASSPPTGIHGYT

J gene: TRBJ1-2
V gene: TRBV7-8
clone size: -
CDR3 protein: ASSTRQGSTYGYT

J gene: TRBJ1-2
V gene: TRBV27
clone size: -
CDR3 protein: ASSFRLNYGYT

J gene: TRBJ2-3
V gene: TRBV5-1
clone size: -
CDR3 protein: ASSTDRGADTQY

J gene: TRBJ1-5
V gene: TRBV28
clone size: once
CDR3 protein: ASSSRDSVGQPQH

J gene: TRBJ2-3
V gene: TRBV7-9
clone size: -
CDR3 protein: ASSPPTGADTQY

J gene: TRBJ2-2
V gene: TRBV18
clone size: few
CDR3 protein: ASSPLTSGGNTGELF

J gene: TRBJ2-7
V gene: TRBV7-8
clone size: few
CDR3 protein: ASSLNVVTSGMRVYEQY

J gene: TRBJ2-3
V gene: TRBV4-1
clone size: -
CDR3 protein: ASRGLETDTQY

J gene: TRBJ1-3
V gene: TRBV30
clone size: few
CDR3 protein: AWRGGSNTIY

J gene: TRBJ2-1
V gene: TRBV7-3
clone size: -
CDR3 protein: ASSLLAGGSEQF

J gene: TRBJ1-1
V gene: TRBV5-1
clone size: -
CDR3 protein: ASSSGQGQAF

J gene: TRBJ1-1
V gene: TRBV7-6
clone size: -
CDR3 protein: ASSVDSYTEAF

J gene: TRBJ2-1
V gene: TRBV5-1
clone size: -
CDR3 protein: ASSSLAGGNYNEQF

J gene: TRBJ2-2
V gene: TRBV11-2
clone size: once
CDR3 protein: ASRPTAGSTGELF

J gene: TRBJ2-3
V gene: TRBV18
clone size: -
CDR3 protein: ASSSRDRGSADTQY

J gene: TRBJ1-5
V gene: TRBV6-6
clone size: few
CDR3 protein: ASRPDRGEGQPQH

J gene: TRBJ2-5
V gene: TRBV6-1
clone size: once
CDR3 protein: ASSNPHREGETQY

J gene: TRBJ2-7
V gene: TRBV10-2
clone size: -
CDR3 protein: ASSRTSGGPPGEQY

J gene: TRBJ2-5
V gene: TRBV29-1
clone size: once
CDR3 protein: SVVQGGVETQY

J gene: TRBJ2-1
V gene: TRBV5-4
clone size: -
CDR3 protein: ASSLISNDEQF

J gene: TRBJ2-2
V gene: TRBV5-1
clone size: -
CDR3 protein: ASRGQNTGELF